This T cell receptor (beta chain) was recovered during a study of cytomegalovirus exposure and HLA in healthy donors. Study observations and caveats: Highly shared sequence variants in one cluster were likely a sequencing artifact. Sequencing depth across donors, presence/absence analyses assumed, was roughly uniform.

It was healthy bone marrow donors who served as donors. The PCR ran on 60 Vbeta and 13 Jbeta primers. Measured with immunoSEQ multiplex PCR; TCRdb has only the in-frame clones, and not every one. The sample has 140,000 to 150,000 clones. In the case of this clone: Its antigen is unknown.

Per the germline V gene, CDR1 is SGHNT and CDR2 is YENEEA. Trimming shortened V by 5 bases and J by 7 bases, and 14 bases separated the two germline ends. This CDR3 spans 13 amino acids. Material for sequencing was PBMCs. The chain combines TRBV11-3 with TRBJ2-5; no reliable D call. This clonotype was obtained from a male donor in good health and CMV-seronegative. The CDR3, as DNA: TGTGCCAGCAGCGCCAACTGGGCAGGGACCCAGTACTTC. It specifies CASSANWAGTQYF. Using reference TRBV11-3 and TRBJ2-5 for the parts outside the CDR3, the full variable domain is EAGVVQSPRYKIIEKKQPVAFWCNPISGHNTLYWYLQNLGQGPELLIRYENEEAVDDSQLPKDRFSAERLKGVDSTLKIQPAELGDSAVYLCASSANWAGTQYFGPGTRLLVL.